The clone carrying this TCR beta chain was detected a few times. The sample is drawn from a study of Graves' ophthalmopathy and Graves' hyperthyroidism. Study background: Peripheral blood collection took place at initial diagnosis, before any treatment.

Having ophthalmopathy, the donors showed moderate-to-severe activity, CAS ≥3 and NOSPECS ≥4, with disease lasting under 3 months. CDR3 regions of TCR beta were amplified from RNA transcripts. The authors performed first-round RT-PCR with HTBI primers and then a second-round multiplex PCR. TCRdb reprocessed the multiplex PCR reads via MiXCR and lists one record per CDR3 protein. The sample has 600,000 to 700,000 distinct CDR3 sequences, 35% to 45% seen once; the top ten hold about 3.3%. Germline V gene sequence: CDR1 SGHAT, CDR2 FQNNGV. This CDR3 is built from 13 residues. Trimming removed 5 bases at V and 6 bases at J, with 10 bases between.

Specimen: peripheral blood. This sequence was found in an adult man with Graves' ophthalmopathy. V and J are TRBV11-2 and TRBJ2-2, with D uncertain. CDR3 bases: TGTGCCAGCAGCCTCCTCCGGGCCGGGGAGCTGTTTTTT. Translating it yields CASSLLRAGELFF. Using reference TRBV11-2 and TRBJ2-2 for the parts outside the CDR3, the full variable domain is EAGVAQSPRYKIIEKRQSVAFWCNPISGHATLYWYQQILGQGPKLLIQFQNNGVVDDSQLPKDRFSAERLKGVDSTLKIQPAKLEDSAVYLCASSLLRAGELFFGEGSRLTVL.